This TCR beta chain was obtained from a study of somatic mutations in cytotoxic T cells in rheumatoid arthritis. This clone is termed medium-sized. The table came from immunoSEQ multiplex PCR; TCRdb's copy has only in-frame clones and leaves some out. The sample has approximately 11,000 clones, almost 85% seen once. The source material was CD8+ T cells sorted from blood. The origin of this receptor is a woman in her sixties or seventies with rheumatoid arthritis.

The CDR3 nucleotides read TGCAGCGTTGATAGGTACGAGGGCACTGAAGCTTTCTTT. Translated, it gives CSVDRYEGTEAFF. This chain joins TRBV29-1 and TRBJ1-1; D remains ambiguous. V was pared by 3 bases and J by 4 bases, with 12 bases between. The CDR3 is made up of 13 amino acids. Germline V gene lookup returns CDR1 SQVTM and CDR2 ANQGSEA.